The 24 T cell receptor beta chains below all came from one sample that was sequenced in a study of T-cell memory formation after mild COVID-19. TCRdb re-called the 5' RACE reads with MiXCR, one entry per CDR3 protein. The sample includes approximately 82,000 distinct CDR3 sequences, about 13% seen only once; the top ten take 41%. Sequenced: PBMCs or a T cell subset sorted from them (not recorded which). These receptors all stem from a man between 18 and 29 years old who had mild COVID-19 (a few samples of this study predate the infection). Cell type and time point are not known.

This rearrangement joins TRBV7-9 to TRBJ2-1; 7 nucleotides align to TRBD2. This CDR3 contains 17 residues. V shed 5 bases and J 8 bases; nucleotides not matched to a gene: 18. Germline CDR1 reads SEHNR; CDR2 reads FQNEAQ (reference sequence). The CDR3 loop reads CASSPSRGGLFGDEQFF. The CDR3 DNA reads as TGTGCCAGCAGCCCCAGCCGCGGGGGACTCTTCGGCGATGAGCAGTTCTTC.

This clonotype has only a few counts. The V and J genes are TRBV7-2 and TRBJ2-1, with TRBD1 matching over 8 bases. J gave up 4 bases and V 5 bases, and 4 bases lay outside the gene matches. Germline-derived CDR1 and CDR2 are SGHTA and FQGNSA. CDR3 length: 14 residues. The CDR3 sequence is CASSPWTGYNEQFF. CDR3 sequence (DNA): TGTGCCAGCAGCCCCTGGACAGGGTACAATGAGCAGTTCTTC.

This clonotype was found many times. The chain employs TRBV12-3 or TRBV12-4 and TRBJ2-3; D gene ambiguous. CDR3 length: 13 residues. The V and J ends lost 8 bases and 2 bases respectively, with 11 bases between them. This CDR3 reads CASRKDLTDTQYF. In DNA form, the CDR3 reads TGTGCCAGCCGGAAAGACCTCACAGATACGCAGTATTTT.

The rearrangement links TRBV29-1 to TRBJ2-3, with TRBD1 matching over 7 bases. This CDR3 region has 13 residues. The trim removed 6 bases at V and 2 bases at J, leaving 5 bases unmatched. Germline-derived CDR1 and CDR2 are SQVTM and ANQGSEA. In nucleotides, the CDR3 is TGCAGCGTACGAGGGGGCCCCACAGATACGCAGTATTTT. Its protein is CSVRGGPTDTQYF.

This clonotype was detected only a few times. V and J are TRBV11-2 and TRBJ2-5; no firm D call. The CDR3 covers 16 residues. CDR1 and CDR2 from the germline V gene are SGHAT and FQNNGV. Trimming shortened V by 2 bases and J by 4 bases, and 17 bases separated the two germline ends. CDR3: CASSLRLTLGGETQYF. As DNA, the CDR3 is TGTGCCAGCAGCTTAAGGCTCACCCTTGGCGGAGAGACCCAGTACTTC.

In its sample, this clonotype was seen a few times. This chain connects TRBV12-3 or TRBV12-4 to TRBJ1-2; D is uncertain. Between the trimmed V and J ends, which lost 6 bases and 4 bases, there was a span of 15 bases. There are 14 residues in the CDR3. The CDR3: CASSQAPLSYGYTF. CDR3 DNA: TGTGCCAGCAGCCAAGCCCCCCTTAGCTATGGCTACACCTTC.

This clonotype was recorded many times. V usage is TRBV29-1 and J usage is TRBJ2-1, with 12 bases aligning to TRBD2. The CDR3 sequence is 13 residues long. The germline V gene encodes CDR1 SQVTM and CDR2 ANQGSEA. Trimming at V came to 7 bases and at J to 7 bases, leaving 5 bases not matched to a gene. The CDR3 sequence: CSALAGGPNEQFF. The CDR3 DNA reads as TGCAGCGCTCTAGCGGGGGGGCCTAATGAGCAGTTCTTC.

The chain recombines TRBV7-6 with TRBJ2-1, with TRBD2 identical over 12 bases. This CDR3 contains 16 residues. In germline, CDR1 is SGHVS, CDR2 FNYEAQ. The trim removed 3 bases at V and 8 bases at J, leaving 8 bases unmatched. The CDR3 loop reads CASSFSGTSGWHEQFF. CDR3 nucleotide sequence: TGTGCCAGCAGCTTCTCCGGGACTAGCGGGTGGCATGAGCAGTTCTTC.

Note on this clonotype: The junction departs from germline at one end; a sequencing error may be responsible. The chain couples TRBV4-1 to TRBJ1-4; D uncertain. The CDR3 spans 13 residues. Germline CDR1 reads MGHRA; CDR2 reads YSYEKL. CDR3 loop: CASSQDPGRDAIF. The CDR3 region has the DNA TGCGCCAGCAGCCAAGACCCTGGCCGCGATGCAATTTTT.

The chain employs TRBV5-6 and TRBJ1-2, with D hard to call. Germline V gives CDR1 SGHDT, CDR2 YYEEEE. CDR3 length equals 15 residues. V lost 3 bases, J lost 6 bases, and 18 bases lay in between. The CDR3 reads CASSSSEHPFDGYTF. CDR3 in DNA: TGTGCCAGCAGCTCGTCCGAACACCCGTTCGATGGCTACACCTTC.

This chain uses TRBV3-1 with TRBJ2-3; 7 nucleotides line up with TRBD2. Trimming removed 3 bases from V and 0 bases from J; junction bases left unmatched: 12. Looked up from germline, CDR1 is LGHDT and CDR2 is YNNKEL (reference sequence). There are 18 residues in the CDR3. In DNA, the CDR3 is TGTGCCAGCAGCCAGGAATCCGGGACTACGACTAGCACAGATACGCAGTATTTT. It specifies CASSQESGTTTSTDTQYF.

Only a few counts were recorded for this clonotype. The genes are TRBV3-1 and TRBJ2-5; 12 bases match TRBD1. CDR1 LGHDT and CDR2 YNNKEL come from the germline V gene (reference sequence). The CDR3 loop spans 15 amino acids. V was clipped by 5 bases and J by 5 bases; unmatched bases: 6. CDR3 sequence reads: CASSDGTGGQETQYF. CDR3 nucleotide sequence: TGTGCCAGCAGCGACGGGACAGGGGGCCAGGAGACCCAGTACTTC.

The chain carries TRBV7-6 and TRBJ1-6; D is ambiguous. Germline V CDR1 and CDR2: SGHVS, FNYEAQ. The V end lost 1 base, the J end lost 10 bases, and 11 bases lay between the germline ends. The CDR3 is made up of 14 amino acids. The CDR3 nucleotides read TGTGCCAGCAGCTTAGGGTCCAGCCCCTCACCCCTCCACTTT. Protein product: CASSLGSSPSPLHF.

A single count supports this clonotype. This chain links TRBV6-1 with TRBJ2-7; TRBD1 is a possible D gene (6 bases). Between the trimmed V and J ends, which lost 4 bases and 4 bases, there was a span of 20 bases. Germline V gene lookup returns CDR1 MNHNS and CDR2 SASEGT. The CDR3 covers 16 residues. Here the CDR3 DNA reads TGTGCCAGCAGTGCGGCTAGGTTGGGGGCCAGGTACGAGCAGTACTTC. It yields the protein CASSAARLGARYEQYF.

This clonotype was detected ten times or more. The genes are TRBV10-2 and TRBJ2-1; no firm D call. CDR1 and CDR2 (germline): WSHSY, SAAADI. V was clipped by 4 bases and J by 9 bases, with 10 bases between them. The CDR3 has 12 residues. The chain's CDR3 is CASSAGYVEQFF. The CDR3, as DNA: TGCGCCAGCAGTGCTGGTTATGTTGAGCAGTTCTTC.

This clonotype was seen at least ten times. The V gene is TRBV15, the J gene TRBJ2-5; D gene unclear. This CDR3 spans 14 amino acids. CDR1 is LNHNV, CDR2 YYDKDF, per germline (reference sequence). V was pared by 4 bases and J by 5 bases, with 14 bases between. CDR3 nucleotides: TGTGCCACCAGCAAACGGGCCTCAAGTGAGACCCAGTACTTC. The encoded protein is CATSKRASSETQYF.

Turning to this clonotype: Relative to the germline gene, one junction end is altered; a read error may explain this. The chain employs TRBV7-7 and TRBJ2-1; perhaps TRBD2 as D (6 bases). The CDR3 totals 14 residues. The germline gives CDR1 SSHAT, CDR2 FNYEAQ (reference sequence). CDR3 sequence reads: CASSLSSDRREQFF. The CDR3 nucleotides are TGTGCTAGCAGCCTGTCTAGCGATCGGCGTGAGCAGTTCTTC.

The sample holds a few counts of this clonotype. CDR3 in amino acids: CSVEDSGAFGELFF. The CDR3 nucleotides read TGCAGCGTTGAAGACTCCGGGGCGTTCGGGGAGCTGTTTTTT. The chain uses TRBV29-1 and TRBJ2-2; D could derive from TRBD1 or TRBD2 (5 bases each). CDR3 length: 14 amino acids. Trimming stripped 0 bases from V and 7 bases from J, with 12 bases between. Germline V gene lookup returns CDR1 SQVTM and CDR2 ANQGSEA.

This clonotype was observed a single time. This sequence joins TRBV3-1 and TRBJ2-3; 9 bases line up with TRBD2. From germline, CDR1 is LGHDT and CDR2 YNNKEL (reference sequence). V gave up 8 bases and J gave up 3 bases; unmatched junction bases: 9. The CDR3 has 15 amino acids. CDR3 residues: CASADPGLATDTQYF. The CDR3 DNA reads as TGTGCCAGCGCAGATCCGGGACTAGCTACAGATACGCAGTATTTT.

This clonotype has ten or more counts. This chain uses TRBV6-5 with TRBJ2-7; D remains unclear. V was clipped by 0 bases and J by 5 bases, with 14 bases between them. The CDR3 has 15 residues. Germline CDR1 MNHEY, CDR2 SVGAGI. Written as DNA, the CDR3 is TGTGCCAGCAGTTACTCGAAGGTACCTCCGGACGAGCAGTACTTC. It translates to CASSYSKVPPDEQYF.

The V gene is TRBV27, the J gene TRBJ2-3, with D perhaps matching TRBD1 (5 bases). V shed 3 bases and J shed 1 base, with 8 bases lying between them. Germline lookup yields CDR1 MNHEY and CDR2 SMNVEV (reference sequence). The CDR3 contains 14 residues. The CDR3: CASSLWGGTDTQYF. DNA of the CDR3: TGTGCCAGCAGTTTGTGGGGCGGCACAGATACGCAGTATTTT.

V gene TRBV24-1 combines with J gene TRBJ1-1; D is unclear. The germline CDR1 and CDR2 sequences are KGHDR and SFDVKD. CDR3 length equals 18 residues. Trimming removed 9 bases from V and 7 bases from J, with 32 bases in between. The chain's CDR3 is CATPWRWASLLLWGEAFF. The CDR3 coding sequence is TGTGCCACCCCCTGGAGGTGGGCGTCTCTATTATTGTGGGGTGAAGCTTTCTTT.

There are a few counts of this clonotype. The genes are TRBV12-3 or TRBV12-4 and TRBJ2-1; 11 bases are a match to TRBD2. The CDR3 runs 15 residues. With 7 bases clipped from V and 5 bases from J, the junction kept 7 bases outside the gene matches. CDR3 DNA: TGTGCCAGCACCCACCAACTAGCGGGGGACAATGAGCAGTTCTTC. It codes for CASTHQLAGDNEQFF.

The rearrangement links TRBV6-2 or TRBV6-3 to TRBJ1-2; D unresolved. The CDR3 runs to 15 residues. The ends were cut back, 2 bases at V and 1 base at J, with 11 bases in the middle. Per germline, CDR1 MNHEY and CDR2 SVGEGT. This chain's CDR3 is CASSYIDGLNYGYTF. For the CDR3, the DNA is TGTGCCAGCAGTTACATCGACGGACTTAACTATGGCTACACCTTC.